This T cell receptor (beta chain) is drawn from a study of siplizumab effects on memory and regulatory T cells. In germline, CDR1 is LNHDA, CDR2 SQIVND (reference sequence). The CDR3 is 14 amino acids. V shed 7 bases and J shed 0 bases, with 11 bases lying between them. Assay used: immunoSEQ multiplex PCR; TCRdb lists only in-frame clones, some missing. The sample has roughly 100,000 clones; roughly 90% are singletons. The specimen sequenced was CD4+ T cells sorted from blood. The sequence was collected from a human donor in good health. The chain combines TRBV19 with TRBJ2-3, with D possibly matching TRBD2 (6 bases). In DNA, the CDR3 is TGTGCCAGTAAATACGGGAGAAGCACAGATACGCAGTATTTT. Amino acids: CASKYGRSTDTQYF. Based on the CDR3 plus reference TRBV19 and TRBJ2-3, the full variable domain is DGGITQSPKYLFRKEGQNVTLSCEQNLNHDAMYWYRQDPGQGLRLIYYSQIVNDFQKGDIAEGYSVSREKKESFPLTVTSAQKNPTAFYLCASKYGRSTDTQYFGPGTRLTVL.